This T cell receptor (beta chain) is from a study of CXCR3-negative and CXCR3-positive naive CD8 T cells. Cells that were CD45RO-CCR7+CD27+CD95- constituted naive CD8+ T cells. Carrying UMI labels, the TRB cDNA libraries were prepared through 5' RACE. TCRdb reprocessed the 5' RACE reads, keeping one entry per CDR3 protein, no DNA. Seen in this sample are 84,000 or so distinct CDR3 sequences; the ten most common clones hold approximately 0.62%. Points on this clonotype: The target antigen is unknown.

Germline values: CDR1 MDHEN, CDR2 SYDVKM. The CDR3 covers 14 residues. Notes on the study in general: A higher hydrophobicity marked the TRB CDR3s of CXCR3-positive naive cells versus CXCR3-negative naive cells. Relative to memory CD8+ cells, whose diversity was much lower, both naive subsets had comparably high diversity.

The rearrangement uses TRBV28 and TRBJ2-3; lacking DNA, the TRBD1 call made by TCRdb goes unchecked. Sequencing input: naive CXCR3+ CD8+ T cells from blood. Subset described: CD45RO-CCR7+CD27+CD95- naive CD8+ T cells expressing CXCR3 (TNR3+). The origin of this receptor is a human donor in good health. Some clones in this sample may be carry-over from other donors' samples. This chain's CDR3 is CASSLRGPGDTQYF.